This entry lists 8 T cell receptor beta chains sequenced from one sample in a study of PD-1 blockade in classical Hodgkin lymphoma. Every one of the patients relapsed after autologous stem cell transplantation (brentuximab vedotin exposure was variable). The assay was immunoSEQ multiplex PCR, and TCRdb's table has in-frame clones only and misses some. The repertoire holds roughly 24,000 clones, with around three quarters as singletons. Here the sequenced sample was peripheral blood mononuclear cells (PBMCs), taken before the second cycle of nivolumab. These receptors all come from a human donor with classical Hodgkin lymphoma.

This rearrangement joins TRBV6-1 to TRBJ1-5; D may be TRBD1 (5 bases). The CDR3 is 14 amino acids. Trimming shortened V by 6 bases and J by 2 bases, and 11 bases separated the two germline ends. Per the germline V gene, CDR1 is MNHNS and CDR2 is SASEGT. The CDR3 sequence: CASRGPGGNQPQHF. CDR3 DNA sequence: TGTGCCAGCAGGGGACCCGGGGGCAATCAGCCCCAGCATTTT.

The rearrangement uses TRBV11-3 and TRBJ2-3; D unresolved. Germline values: CDR1 SGHNT, CDR2 YENEEA. Between the trimmed V and J ends, which lost 3 bases and 3 bases, there was a span of 7 bases. CDR3 length: 13 amino acids. The CDR3 loop reads CASSFDGTDTQYF. Written as DNA, the CDR3 is TGTGCCAGCAGCTTTGATGGAACAGATACGCAGTATTTT. The variable domain in full, with the rest retrieved from reference TRBV11-3 and TRBJ2-3, is EAGVVQSPRYKIIEKKQPVAFWCNPISGHNTLYWYLQNLGQGPELLIRYENEEAVDDSQLPKDRFSAERLKGVDSTLKIQPAELGDSAVYLCASSFDGTDTQYFGPGTRLTVL.

This chain joins TRBV19 and TRBJ1-2; 7 bases line up with TRBD1. CDR1 LNHDA and CDR2 SQIVND come from the germline V gene (reference sequence). This CDR3 has 14 amino acids. Trimming removed 6 bases from V and 0 bases from J; junction bases left unmatched: 4. The CDR3 DNA reads TGTGCCAGTAGCCGGACAGGAGCTAACTATGGCTACACCTTC. This sequence encodes CASSRTGANYGYTF.

The gene calls are TRBV11-2 and TRBJ2-1; D gene uncertain. This CDR3 comprises 13 residues. V lost 3 bases, J lost 7 bases, and 10 bases lay in between. Germline assignment: CDR1 SGHAT and CDR2 FQNNGV. The CDR3 reads CASSFEVGNEQFF. CDR3 coding DNA: TGTGCCAGCAGCTTCGAGGTGGGGAATGAGCAGTTCTTC. Using reference TRBV11-2 and TRBJ2-1 for the parts outside the CDR3, the full variable domain is EAGVAQSPRYKIIEKRQSVAFWCNPISGHATLYWYQQILGQGPKLLIQFQNNGVVDDSQLPKDRFSAERLKGVDSTLKIQPAKLEDSAVYLCASSFEVGNEQFFGPGTRLTVL.

V usage is TRBV6-1 and J usage is TRBJ2-1; the D is unclear. The germline gives CDR1 MNHNS, CDR2 SASEGT. Between the trimmed V and J ends, which lost 5 bases and 6 bases, there was a span of 8 bases. This CDR3 has 12 residues. CDR3 loop: CASSTALNEQFF. The CDR3 region has the DNA TGTGCCAGCAGTACCGCTCTCAATGAGCAGTTCTTC.

This sequence joins TRBV28 and TRBJ2-5, with 7 bases aligning to TRBD1. The V gene end was trimmed by 4 bases and the J gene end by 2 bases; junction bases not matched to a gene: 7. Germline V CDR1 and CDR2: MDHEN, SYDVKM. There are 15 residues in the CDR3. The CDR3 here is CASSSRTGLQETQYF. The CDR3 coding sequence is TGTGCCAGCAGTTCCCGGACAGGATTGCAAGAGACCCAGTACTTC.

The chain joins TRBV10-3 to TRBJ2-3; the D gene is possibly TRBD2 (5 bases). In germline, CDR1 is ENHRY, CDR2 SYGVKD. CDR3 length equals 12 residues. The V end lost 4 bases, the J end lost 4 bases, and 6 bases lay between the germline ends. CDR3 nucleotide sequence: TGTGCCATCAGTGCGGGGTCAGATACGCAGTATTTT. Protein: CAISAGSDTQYF.

The rearrangement uses TRBV6-5 and TRBJ2-2, with D unresolved. Germline V gives CDR1 MNHEY, CDR2 SVGAGI. V gave up 6 bases and J gave up 5 bases, with 10 bases separating them. The CDR3 loop spans 13 amino acids. The CDR3 DNA is TGTGCCAGCAGGTCGCGAGGAACCGGGGAGCTGTTTTTT. Translating it yields CASRSRGTGELFF.